This note documents a single T cell receptor beta chain sequence. Its antigen is not yet known. No quality values exist for individual bases; no much larger clone is one base distant. For TCR beta library preparation, approximately 2.2 micrograms of genomic DNA were isolated from cryopreserved PBMCs. Longitudinal blood samples from CLL patients receiving ibrutinib monotherapy were subjected to high-throughput TCR beta sequencing. Patients were enrolled in a phase 2 open-label single-center ibrutinib monotherapy trial. This entry belongs to a study of cytotoxic CD8 clonotypes in ibrutinib-treated CLL (dated by TCRdb to about 2021). For the wider study: In this cohort, more than 14 patients were treatment-naive and about a dozen were relapsed/refractory, while some 18 had unmutated IGHV. Responses were partial in some 24 patients and complete in 2; after median approximately 5.5 years follow-up, some 15 stayed in remission and about twelve progressed. Response samples were obtained after a median of 12 months of treatment, with a range of about 6 to 36 months. On average, each sample yielded 270,000 or so productive templates and over 90,000 productive rearrangements. Longitudinal samples were available for about 30% of the roughly 90 trial participants. Cryopreserved peripheral blood mononuclear cells were obtained before treatment, at response, and at either sustained remission or disease progression. Patients were still on ibrutinib when every remission and progressive disease sample was collected. Findings and caveats that apply to the study as a whole: Public clonotypes were rare and either shrank or stayed stable during treatment, and the rise in clonality at ibrutinib response reflected expansion of private clonotypes. Clonality rose at ibrutinib response, remained stable during sustained remission, and dropped back toward baseline at progression. Baseline clonality was found to be higher than that of age-matched healthy donors and was strongly correlated with circulating CD8+ T-cell counts. Sampling times were not matched between patients in sustained remission and patients whose disease was progressing, and lymph node repertoires were not examined.

A distance of 11 bases separates the germline ends of V and J, which lose 6 bases and 4 bases respectively. The CDR3 sequence holds 13 residues, the cysteine and phenylalanine included. Only the CDR3 portion is preserved as DNA: 39 bases, with reading frame beginning at the first base. CDR1 and CDR2 are read off the germline V gene (reference sequence) as MNHEY and SMNVEV. A MiSeq instrument was used for deep resolution sequencing, which targeted depths ranging from 1 in 1 million up to 1 in 200,000 T cells, with coverage averaging 10x for each clonotype. The immunoSEQ hsTCRB Kit was used to generate TCR beta libraries. The original pipeline was this. The data were analyzed with ImmunoSEQ Analyzer and ImmunoSEQ Data Assistant, and V, D and J gene assignments followed IMGT definitions. Clonality, which ranges from 0 to 1, was calculated by subtracting the normalized Shannon entropy of productive rearrangement frequencies from one. Public clonotype analysis was restricted to overrepresented clonotypes comprising at least 0.05% of each patient's repertoire. Around 13 age-matched healthy donor repertoires from immuneACCESS were used as controls for clonality. Drawn from immuneACCESS, this table holds only the in-frame rearrangements with V and J called that TCRdb kept. Clones are partly lost; checked studies trace under half to an unresolved V gene and leave the rest unexplained. The V and J calls and clone size were taken over from that table, and D and trimming were inferred from the DNA. The sample profile shows hundreds of thousands of clones; 67% of them were found once. 6% to 6.5% of the sample goes to the ten largest clones.

The receptor chain draws on TRBV27 and TRBJ2-3; the D gene is not confidently resolved. The sequence derives from a human donor with chronic lymphocytic leukemia. Material: PBMCs, obtained after 36 months of ibrutinib treatment. In nucleotide form, the sequence is TGTGCCAGCAGGCACCATGTTGCAGATACGCAGTATTTT. Its translation is CASRHHVADTQYF.